This TCR beta chain came from a study of T cells after yellow fever vaccination (dated by TCRdb to 2018 to 2020). Regarding the research as a whole: The SMART-Seq v4 Ultra Low Input RNA kit was used to prepare libraries from fractions with low cell numbers. Blood was collected at multiple timepoints before and after primary and secondary immunization, and bulk PBMC replicates and cell subsets were isolated. Two healthy male donors, one aged 18 to 29 and one aged 30 to 40 years, made up the cohort. To track T-cell clones before and after primary and booster YFV17D yellow fever vaccination, bulk TCR alpha and beta repertoires were sequenced longitudinally. Study-wide findings and limitations: A small share of clonotypes was detected in both CD4 and CD8 compartments, with the overlap likely arising from convergent recombination. The secondary T-cell response was weaker than the primary response but faster, peaking on day 5 instead of day 15. After the booster, most clones that had expanded after primary vaccination were detected again (around 96% of CD4 and roughly nine tenths of CD8), suggesting broad maintenance of memory. The study included only two donors, which limits how far the findings can be generalized. Because abundant contaminating clonotypes from the bulk population could be contained in FACS-sorted repertoires, computational filtering was required.

This clonotype was seen many times. Its antigen is still unknown. There are no base qualities to consult, and no much larger clone falls within one base. Sequencing relied on an Illumina NovaSeq 6000. TCR cDNA was synthesized by 5'RACE template switching, through which a universal primer site and unique molecular identifiers were introduced. Priming for cDNA synthesis came from both the TCR alpha and TCR beta constant segments. Libraries were amplified in two PCR steps, with sample barcodes and sequencing adapters added in the second step. Sequencing of libraries was done on Illumina HiSeq 2500 (2x100 bp) or NovaSeq (2x150 bp). Regarding the original processing steps: Demultiplexing of reads and collapsing into UMI consensus sequences were performed with MIGEC, and V(D)J alignment was carried out with MiXCR. Vaccine-responding clonotypes were identified with edgeR using replicate PBMC samples, with FDR below 0.01 and a log2 fold change above 5 up to day 15 being required. Each bulk clonotype received a CD4 or CD8 identity based on whether the sequenced CD4 or CD8 repertoire contained that clonotype at higher abundance. TCRdb trimmed public reads at Q25 via fastp, called clones via MiXCR and kept in-frame beta chains. Identical CDR3 proteins give one entry, which carries the most common genes and DNA. What appears here as the V and J calls and clone size reflects TCRdb's work, not the paper's. For this sample there are 300,000 or so distinct CDR3 sequences; roughly 4.3% appear just once. 20% to 25% of the sample is in the top ten clones.

The CDR3, from cysteine to phenylalanine, totals 16 residues. Here the CDR3 DNA is all that survives: 48 bases in frame from base 1. CDR1 and CDR2, looked up from the germline V gene (reference sequence), are SEHNR and FQNEAQ. V loses 0 bases, J loses 3 bases, and the germline ends lie 13 bases apart. The treatment or condition label, read with the paper, signifies: live attenuated yellow fever vaccine strain. Two biological replicates of bulk PBMCs were collected at each blood-draw timepoint. A standard Ficoll-Paque protocol was used to isolate PBMCs from peripheral blood. RNA was extracted with TriZol from bulk PBMCs, CD4 and CD8 fractions, and dextramer-positive and dextramer-negative fractions.

This clonotype was obtained from a man between 18 and 29 years old who received the YFV17D yellow fever vaccine. Rearrangement joined TRBV7-9 to TRBJ2-3, with the D segment possibly TRBD1 or TRBD2, each aligning over 5 bases. This sample comprised PBMCs, obtained 5 days after the yellow fever booster vaccination. The CDR3 region: CASSLALGLATDTQYF. In nucleotide form, the sequence is TGTGCCAGCAGCTTAGCCTTGGGGCTAGCAACAGATACGCAGTATTTT.